This TCR beta chain was captured by sequencing in a study of OX40 agonist ivuxolimab in advanced cancers. General notes on the study: Ivuxolimab was an agonistic, fully human IgG2 monoclonal antibody directed against OX40 (CD134), a costimulatory receptor. Intravenous ivuxolimab was administered to patients every 2 weeks at six dose levels: 0.01, 0.1, 0.3, 1.5, 3 and 10 mg/kg. Of the roughly 50 dose-escalation patients, hepatocellular carcinoma was present in around 20, melanoma in roughly 15, renal cell carcinoma in 9 and head and neck cancer in 9. A male proportion of about 79% and a mean age of roughly 55 years, ranging from about 23 to 90, were recorded for the dose-escalation cohort. Patients were allowed to have had prior anti-PD-1, anti-PD-L1 or anti-CTLA-4 therapy, and roughly 40% of the dose-escalation patients had been treated with checkpoint inhibitors. Partial responses occurred in three dose-escalation patients: two with cutaneous melanoma and one with hepatocellular carcinoma. Peripheral TCRbeta sequencing aimed to test whether ivuxolimab altered TCR sequence diversity and caused clonal T-cell expansion. The paper reports the monotherapy dose-escalation portion (N = 52 patients) of the phase I ivuxolimab trial.

The CDR3 starts with the cysteine, ends with the phenylalanine, and has 17 residues. This entry keeps only the CDR3 DNA: 51 bases, framed from base 1. The V and J ends are trimmed by 0 bases and 1 base, leaving 15 bases between them. CDR1 MGHRA and CDR2 YSYEKL are derived from the germline V gene. Concerning this clone: It has no known antigen specificity. No much larger clonotype is one base removed from it; base qualities were not supplied.

Here is what the overall study found, with its caveats: Clonal expansion of both CD4+ and CD8+ blood T cells was observed from baseline to week 6 at doses 0.1 to 3.0 mg/kg. Low levels of normalized T-cell clonal expansion were also shown by some nonresponding patients. In the 0.1-3.0 mg/kg groups, partial responders were among the patients with the lowest normalized peripheral clonal expansion, particularly in CD8+ T cells. On average, CD8+ T cells showed more expanded clones than CD4+ T cells after ivuxolimab. The antigen specificity of the peripheral T cells that underwent clonal expansion was not determined.

To sequence the TCRbeta CDR3 region, genomic DNA was isolated from the sorted cells. The immunoSEQ Assay was used to sequence the TCRbeta CDR3 regions. TCRdb obtained this table from immuneACCESS and retained in-frame rearrangements with V and J assigned. These tables miss some clones; where compared with another copy, unresolved V genes account for less than half of the shortfall, and the remainder is unexplained. Here the sample has roughly 90,000 clones; 75% to 90% occur a single time. The top ten clonotypes cover 0.2% to 0.25% of the sample. The trial excluded patients who had a history of autoimmune disease or were on systemic immunosuppression. Peripheral blood for TCR sequencing was drawn from every dose cohort at baseline, at cycle 4 day 1 and at cycle 7 day 1. The samples were taken from a phase I, first-in-human, multicenter, open-label dose-escalation trial of ivuxolimab. Adults with locally advanced or metastatic head and neck squamous cell, hepatocellular, melanoma or renal cell carcinoma were enrolled in the trial. CD4+ and CD8+ T cells were sorted separately from peripheral blood before TCR sequencing.

The sequence derives from an adult with an advanced solid tumor such as melanoma, head and neck, liver or kidney cancer. The chain is encoded by TRBV4-1 joined to TRBJ1-1; no confident D gene assignment can be made. The material sequenced was CD4+ or CD8+ T cells sorted from blood, taken in a trial of the OX40 agonist ivuxolimab. The nucleotides read TGCGCCAGCAGCCAAGATCAGGTCCACAGCTGGAACACTGAAGCTTTCTTT. Its protein reads: CASSQDQVHSWNTEAFF.